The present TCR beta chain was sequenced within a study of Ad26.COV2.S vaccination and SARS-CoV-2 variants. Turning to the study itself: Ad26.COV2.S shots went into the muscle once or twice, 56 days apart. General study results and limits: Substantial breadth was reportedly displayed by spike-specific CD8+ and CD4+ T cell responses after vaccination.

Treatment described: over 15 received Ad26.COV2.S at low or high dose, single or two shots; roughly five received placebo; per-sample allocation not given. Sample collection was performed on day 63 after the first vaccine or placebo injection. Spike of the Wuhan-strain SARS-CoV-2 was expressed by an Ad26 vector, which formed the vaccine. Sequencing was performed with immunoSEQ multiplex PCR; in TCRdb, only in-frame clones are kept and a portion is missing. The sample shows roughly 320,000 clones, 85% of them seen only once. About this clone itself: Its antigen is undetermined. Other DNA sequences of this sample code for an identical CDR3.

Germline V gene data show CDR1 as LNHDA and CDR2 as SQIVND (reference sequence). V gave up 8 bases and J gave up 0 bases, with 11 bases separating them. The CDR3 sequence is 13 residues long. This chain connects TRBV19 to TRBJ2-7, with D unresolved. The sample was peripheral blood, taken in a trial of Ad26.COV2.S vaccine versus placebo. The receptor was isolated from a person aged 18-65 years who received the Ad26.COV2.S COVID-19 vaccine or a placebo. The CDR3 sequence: CASRDGSSYEQYF. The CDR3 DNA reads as TGTGCCAGTCGAGACGGGTCCTCCTACGAGCAGTACTTC. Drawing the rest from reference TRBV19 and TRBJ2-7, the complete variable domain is DGGITQSPKYLFRKEGQNVTLSCEQNLNHDAMYWYRQDPGQGLRLIYYSQIVNDFQKGDIAEGYSVSREKKESFPLTVTSAQKNPTAFYLCASRDGSSYEQYFGPGTRLTVT.